This TCR beta chain was profiled in a study of blood T cell repertoires in COVID-19. Study background: The United States, Italy and Spain supplied acute and convalescent COVID-19 samples.

The ends were cut back, 4 bases at V and 4 bases at J, with 18 bases in the middle. Looked up from germline, CDR1 is SGDLS and CDR2 is YYNGEE. The CDR3 loop spans 16 amino acids. Profiling relied on immunoSEQ multiplex PCR, and the TCRdb table lists in-frame clones only, not all of them. The sample has a few hundred thousand clones, approximately 90% seen once; the top ten hold roughly 0.86%. J is TRBJ1-3 and V is TRBV9, with TRBD1 as a possible D gene (5 bases). Material for sequencing was PBMCs or T cells enriched from blood (not recorded which). This sequence was found in a woman in her thirties or forties who had been exposed to COVID-19. CDR3 in DNA: TGTGCCAGCAGCCCCCGTCGTCAGGGCGGAGGAAACACCATATATTTT. Translated, it gives CASSPRRQGGGNTIYF.